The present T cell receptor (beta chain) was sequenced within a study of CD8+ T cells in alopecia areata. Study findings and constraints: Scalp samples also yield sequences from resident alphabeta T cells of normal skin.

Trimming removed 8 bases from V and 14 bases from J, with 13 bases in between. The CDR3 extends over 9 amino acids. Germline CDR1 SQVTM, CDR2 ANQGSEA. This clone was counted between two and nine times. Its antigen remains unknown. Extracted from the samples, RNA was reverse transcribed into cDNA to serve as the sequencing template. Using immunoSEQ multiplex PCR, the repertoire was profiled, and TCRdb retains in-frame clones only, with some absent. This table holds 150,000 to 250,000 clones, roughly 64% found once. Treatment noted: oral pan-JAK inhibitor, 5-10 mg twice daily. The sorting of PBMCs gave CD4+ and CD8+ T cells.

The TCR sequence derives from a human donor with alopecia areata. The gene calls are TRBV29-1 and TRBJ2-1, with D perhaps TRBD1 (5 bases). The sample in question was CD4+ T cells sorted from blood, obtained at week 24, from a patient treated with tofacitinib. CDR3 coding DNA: TGCAGCCCGAAAGGGGCAGAGTTCTTC. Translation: CSPKGAEFF.